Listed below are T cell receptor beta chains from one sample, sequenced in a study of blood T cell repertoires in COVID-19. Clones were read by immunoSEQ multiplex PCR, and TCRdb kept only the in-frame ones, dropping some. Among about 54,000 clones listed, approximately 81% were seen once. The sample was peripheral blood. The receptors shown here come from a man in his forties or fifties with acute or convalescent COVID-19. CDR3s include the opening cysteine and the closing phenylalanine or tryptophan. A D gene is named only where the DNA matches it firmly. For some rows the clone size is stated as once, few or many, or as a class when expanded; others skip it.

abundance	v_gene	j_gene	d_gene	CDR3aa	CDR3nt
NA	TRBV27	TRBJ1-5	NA	CASRQQGREAQHF	TGTGCCAGCAGACAACAGGGACGAGAGGCCCAGCATTTT
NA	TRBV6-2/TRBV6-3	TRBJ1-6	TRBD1	CASSQSRDSRNSPLHF	TGTGCCAGCAGTCAGTCTCGGGACAGCAGAAATTCACCCCTCCACTTT
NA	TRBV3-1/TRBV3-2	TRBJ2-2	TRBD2	CASSQDRGLAEANTGELFF	TGTGCCAGCAGCCAAGATCGAGGACTAGCGGAGGCGAACACCGGGGAGCTGTTTTTT
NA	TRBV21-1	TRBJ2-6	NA	CASSTRLAGRPGANVLTF	TGTGCCAGCAGCACCCGACTAGCGGGACGTCCTGGGGCCAACGTCCTGACTTTC
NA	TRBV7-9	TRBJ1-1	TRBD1	CASSWTGTGAWTEAFF	TGTGCCAGCAGCTGGACCGGGACAGGGGCATGGACTGAAGCTTTCTTT
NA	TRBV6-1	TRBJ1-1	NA	CASSELRGALF	TGTGCCAGCAGTGAGTTAAGGGGCGCGCTCTTT
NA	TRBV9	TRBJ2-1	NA	CASSVASMENEQFF	TGTGCCAGCAGCGTAGCTTCGATGGAGAATGAGCAGTTCTTC
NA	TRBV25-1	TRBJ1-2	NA	CASSEYSGGADGYTF	TGTGCCAGCAGTGAATATTCGGGAGGGGCTGATGGCTACACCTTC
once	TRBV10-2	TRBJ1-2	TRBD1	CASSVNRGPEGYTF	TGCGCCAGCAGTGTCAACAGGGGGCCAGAGGGCTACACCTTC
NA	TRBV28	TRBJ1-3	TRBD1	CASATGGSGNTIYF	TGTGCCAGTGCAACAGGGGGCTCTGGAAACACCATATATTTT